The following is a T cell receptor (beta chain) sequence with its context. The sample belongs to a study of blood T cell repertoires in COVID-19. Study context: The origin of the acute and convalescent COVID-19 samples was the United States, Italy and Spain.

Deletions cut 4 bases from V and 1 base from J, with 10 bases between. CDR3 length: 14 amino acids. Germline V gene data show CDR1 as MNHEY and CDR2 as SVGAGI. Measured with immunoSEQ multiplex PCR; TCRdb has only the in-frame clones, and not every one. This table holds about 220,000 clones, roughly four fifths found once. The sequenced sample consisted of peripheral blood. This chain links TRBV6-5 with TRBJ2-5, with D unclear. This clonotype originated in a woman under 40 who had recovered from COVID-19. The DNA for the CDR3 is TGTGCCAGCAGTTCCCCGGAGTTCCAAGAGACCCAGTACTTC. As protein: CASSSPEFQETQYF.